This is a list of T cell receptor beta chains from one sample in a study of shared clonotypes between healthy human individuals. Sequencing used immunoSEQ multiplex PCR; TCRdb keeps in-frame clones, though not all of them. This sample yields more than 850,000 clones, of which approximately 80% are seen a single time; approximately 0.56% belongs to the top ten. The sequenced sample was memory CD4+ T cells from PBMCs. Receptors were obtained from a man aged 18 to 30 in good health. Some clones in this sample may be carry-over from other donors' samples. The CDR3 runs from the conserved cysteine through the conserved F or W. Fields, in order: CDR3 DNA, CDR3 protein, clone size, D gene, J gene, V gene. The D gene is left open where the match is weak. Some rows have no size entry. The others give once, few or many, or a class for an expanded clone.

TGTGCCAGCAGCCTACGACAGGGGGTGAACACTGAAGCTTTCTTT CASSLRQGVNTEAFF - TRBD1 TRBJ1-1 TRBV5-4
TGTGCCAGCTCCCCACCGGGACTGGGAAACTACGAGCAGTACTTC CASSPPGLGNYEQYF - - TRBJ2-7 TRBV18
TGCGCCAGCAGGTGGACAGGGGAAGAGACCCAGTACTTC CASRWTGEETQYF - TRBD1 TRBJ2-5 TRBV5-1
TGTGCCAGCAGCCCCGGGCGGTTTGCAGATACGCAGTATTTT CASSPGRFADTQYF - - TRBJ2-3 TRBV7-2
TGCGCCAGCAGCTTTGGGGAAGGAAGATCCTACAATGAGCAGTTCTTC CASSFGEGRSYNEQFF - - TRBJ2-1 TRBV5-1
TGCGCCAGCAGCTTGGTGGTTGATAGTTACGAGCAGTACTTC CASSLVVDSYEQYF once - TRBJ2-7 TRBV5-1
TGCGCCAGCAGAACAGTGGGGCTCTCTGAAAAACTGTTTTTT CASRTVGLSEKLFF - - TRBJ1-4 TRBV5-1
TGTGCCAGTAGGAAACAGGGGGCAGGGGCCAACGTCCTGACTTTC CASRKQGAGANVLTF - TRBD1 TRBJ2-6 TRBV19
TGTGCCAGCAGCCCCGGGGAGGGTCCCCAGTACTTC CASSPGEGPQYF - TRBD2 TRBJ2-5 TRBV9
TGTGCCAGCAGCAGACCAACCGGGACAAGGGGTCACACCGGGGAGCTGTTTTTT CASSRPTGTRGHTGELFF - - TRBJ2-2 TRBV7-2
TGTGCCAGCAGTTTATCCCCCAGGGGGCCCCTAGGCCGCTATGGCTACACCTTC CASSLSPRGPLGRYGYTF - TRBD1 TRBJ1-2 TRBV27
TGTGCCATCAGTGAGGGACAGAACCAAGAGACCCAGTACTTC CAISEGQNQETQYF once - TRBJ2-5 TRBV10-3
TGTGCCAGCAGTTTGATGGATGGCTACACCTTC CASSLMDGYTF - - TRBJ1-2 TRBV28
TGTGCCAGCAGCCACCTCCAAGAGACCCAGTACTTC CASSHLQETQYF - - TRBJ2-5 TRBV7-8
TGTGCCAGCAGCTTACCCGAGAGACAGGGGAGCAATCAGCCCCAGCATTTT CASSLPERQGSNQPQHF many TRBD1 TRBJ1-5 TRBV7-3
TGTGCCATCAGCCGGGCGGGCGGGACTAGCCCCACAGATACGCAGTATTTT CAISRAGGTSPTDTQYF - TRBD2 TRBJ2-3 TRBV10-3
TGTGCCAGCAGTTTATTCGCAGGGGAGACCCAGTACTTC CASSLFAGETQYF - - TRBJ2-5 TRBV28
TGCGCCAGCAGTGAGGGTCTCTGGGGTACGCAGTATTTT CASSEGLWGTQYF - - TRBJ2-3 TRBV10-1
TGTGCCAGCAGCAAAGAGCGGAGGAACCCCTACGAGCAGTACTTC CASSKERRNPYEQYF - - TRBJ2-7 TRBV21-1
TGTGCCAGCAGCCTCAGCACCGGGGAGCTGTTTTTT CASSLSTGELFF - - TRBJ2-2 TRBV7-8
TGTGCCAGTAGTATTTGGGCAGATACGCAGTATTTT CASSIWADTQYF - - TRBJ2-3 TRBV19
TGTGCCTGGAGCTCTACAGGGGAAACACCCCTCCACTTT CAWSSTGETPLHF - TRBD1 TRBJ1-6 TRBV30
TGCGCCAGCAGCTTGTTTCCGGCAGCCTCTAGCTATGGCTACACCTTC CASSLFPAASSYGYTF - - TRBJ1-2 TRBV5-1
TGTGCCAGCAGTGAATACCTCCTAGCGGGATTTATGAATGAGCAGTTCTTC CASSEYLLAGFMNEQFF few TRBD2 TRBJ2-1 TRBV6-1
TGTGCCAGCAGTGCCGTGCCTGACACAGATACGCAGTATTTT CASSAVPDTDTQYF - - TRBJ2-3 TRBV25-1
TGTGCCAGCGTAGTCGGGGGTATAGGAAACACCATATATTTT CASVVGGIGNTIYF - - TRBJ1-3 TRBV2
TGTGCCAGCAGTTGGAACCGGGCCCACGACGAGCAGTACTTC CASSWNRAHDEQYF - - TRBJ2-7 TRBV27
TGTGCCAGTAGTATCGCAAACAGCGGGAGCCCTAAGTTCTTC CASSIANSGSPKFF - TRBD2 TRBJ2-1 TRBV19
TGTGCCAGCAGTTTAGGAGGGTATGGCTACACCTTC CASSLGGYGYTF - - TRBJ1-2 TRBV28
TGTGCCAGCAGCCGCTCGGGGCGGGGGTCGAATTCCTACGAGCAGTACTTC CASSRSGRGSNSYEQYF - TRBD2 TRBJ2-7 TRBV27
TGTGCCAGCAGTTTACTGTCCACACTCAATCAGCCCCAGCATTTT CASSLLSTLNQPQHF - - TRBJ1-5 TRBV28
TGTGCCAGCAGCCCACCAGGGCAGCCCCAGCATTTT CASSPPGQPQHF - - TRBJ1-5 TRBV28
TGTGCCAGCAGCTTGCGAGCGGGAGCTGCAGATACGCAGTATTTT CASSLRAGAADTQYF - TRBD2 TRBJ2-3 TRBV5-8
TGTGCCAGCAGCCCCGGGACTAGCGGTTACTACGAGCAGTACTTC CASSPGTSGYYEQYF - TRBD2 TRBJ2-7 TRBV9
TGTGCCAGCAGCCGAAAGCGACCCACAGGGGGAGATACGCAGTATTTT CASSRKRPTGGDTQYF few TRBD1 TRBJ2-3 TRBV11-3
TGTGCCAGCAGCCGCCTATCACTGCAACCCTTGAACACTGAAGCTTTCTTT CASSRLSLQPLNTEAFF - - TRBJ1-1 TRBV5-5
TGTGCCAGCAGAGGGACTAGCGGGAGTTACGAGCAGTACTTC CASRGTSGSYEQYF few TRBD2 TRBJ2-7 TRBV6-1
TGTGCCAGCAGCGCGAGGTACATGGGCTACACCTTC CASSARYMGYTF - - TRBJ1-2 TRBV5-4
TGCGCCAGCAGCTCAAATAAGGACAGGGGGCGCACTGAAGCTTTCTTT CASSSNKDRGRTEAFF - TRBD1 TRBJ1-1 TRBV5-1
TGTGCCAGCAGCTTTGTGGGGGCAAGTGGCTACACCTTC CASSFVGASGYTF few - TRBJ1-2 TRBV7-9
TGTGCCTGGAGTCGAGGACAGGGACTAGTAGAGGAGCAGTACTTC CAWSRGQGLVEEQYF - - TRBJ2-7 TRBV30
TGCAGTGCTACCGTGGAGACCCAGTACTTC CSATVETQYF - - TRBJ2-5 TRBV20-1
TGCGCCAGCAGCTCGGGTCAGGGCGAGGAGTTGGAGTACTTC CASSSGQGEELEYF few - TRBJ2-7 TRBV5-1
TGCGCCAGCAGCTTGGATGGGGGAAGGCCTTACTTC CASSLDGGRPYF - - TRBJ2-7 TRBV5-1
TGCGCCAGCAGCCTAAGCGGGAGGGCGGGATTAGACAATGAGCAGTTCTTC CASSLSGRAGLDNEQFF - TRBD2 TRBJ2-1 TRBV5-1
TGTGCCTGGAGTGTAGGTCTGAACACTGAAGCTTTCTTT CAWSVGLNTEAFF - - TRBJ1-1 TRBV30
TGTGCCAGTAGTATAGGGGAGGGAAATACGCAGTATTTT CASSIGEGNTQYF - TRBD2 TRBJ2-3 TRBV19
TGTGCCAGCAGCTCACGGACGTCCTACAATGAGCAGTTCTTC CASSSRTSYNEQFF few - TRBJ2-1 TRBV14
TGTGCCAGCAGTGATGGGGCTAGCGGGAGCTCCTACGAGCAGTACTTC CASSDGASGSSYEQYF - TRBD2 TRBJ2-7 TRBV25-1
TGTGCCAGCGACAGAATAGCGGGAGGCCACGAGCAGTACTTC CASDRIAGGHEQYF - TRBD2 TRBJ2-7 TRBV2
TGTGCCAGCAGCGCAACGGCCGAAGTGGTTAGCGGGAGTGCAGATACGCAGTATTTT CASSATAEVVSGSADTQYF - TRBD2 TRBJ2-3 TRBV13
TGTGCCAGCAGCCCTCCTAGCGCTCGTCATCATGAGCAGTTCTTC CASSPPSARHHEQFF - - TRBJ2-1 TRBV11-1
TGTGCCAGCAGCTTAGAGGACAGATACAATGAGCAGTTCTTC CASSLEDRYNEQFF few - TRBJ2-1 TRBV11-2
TGCGCCAGCAGCTTCCGCGGTCATTCGGTAAGGTGGGGAACTGAAGCTTTCTTT CASSFRGHSVRWGTEAFF - - TRBJ1-1 TRBV5-1
TGTGCCTGGAAAGGCGGTGGCGAAAAACTGTTTTTT CAWKGGGEKLFF few - TRBJ1-4 TRBV30
TGCGCCAGCAGCCGTCGGACAGGCGGTTACGAGCAGTACTTC CASSRRTGGYEQYF - TRBD1 TRBJ2-7 TRBV5-1
TGTGCCAGTAGTGATTGGGCGACGGAAGGTTGGGGCTACACCTTC CASSDWATEGWGYTF - - TRBJ1-2 TRBV19
TGTGCCAGCAGTCGACCGGGGAACTATGGCTACACCTTC CASSRPGNYGYTF - - TRBJ1-2 TRBV7-2